This entry describes one T cell receptor (beta chain). PCR employed 60 Vbeta and 13 Jbeta primers. Only in-frame clones appear in the TCRdb table, and some are missing; sequencing was by immunoSEQ multiplex PCR. Of about 110,000 clones listed, more than 65% were seen once; the top ten hold roughly 0.9%. The data were obtained in a study of cytomegalovirus exposure and HLA in healthy donors. The CDR3 covers 15 residues. V was shortened by 5 bases and J by 1 base, with 11 bases between the two germline ends. Germline V gene sequence: CDR1 KGHSH, CDR2 LQKENI. This sequence was found in a woman between 25 and 40 years old in good health and CMV-seronegative. The sample consisted of PBMCs. V gene TRBV18 combines with J gene TRBJ2-2, with a weak D call TRBD2 (5 bases). The CDR3 is CASSERTLNTGELFF. The CDR3 coding sequence is TGTGCCAGCTCAGAGCGGACTCTGAACACCGGGGAGCTGTTTTTT.